Described below is a single T cell receptor beta chain sequence and its context. Methods used by the authors: Counts of nucleated cells, estimated from reference gene primer amplification, were obtained. Profiled with immunoSEQ multiplex PCR; TCRdb holds only in-frame clones, not every one. For V, J and clone size, that table is used; D and trimming come from the DNA. The table includes roughly 250,000 clones, roughly 90% detected once. This sample stems from a study of blood T cell repertoires in COVID-19. As for the study in general: COVID-19 samples, acute and convalescent, were from the United States, Italy and Spain. The analysed material was cDNA or gDNA that came from T cells, B-cell-depleted T cells, or PBMCs.

V dropped 1 base and J dropped 1 base, with 7 bases sitting between them. The CDR3 has 14 residues. CDR1 is LNHDA and CDR2 is SQIVND in the germline V gene (reference sequence). What was sequenced was peripheral blood. The chain links TRBV19 to TRBJ2-5; D may be TRBD2 (5 bases). The sequence was collected from a woman aged 40-49 years who had recovered from COVID-19. CDR3 nucleotides: TGTGCCAGTAGTATAGGGACTGCCCAAGAGACCCAGTACTTC. It yields the protein CASSIGTAQETQYF.